This record looks at one TCR beta chain sequence and its context. This sample was included in a study of CD8 T cells in Susac syndrome. From blood CD8+ and CD4+ T cells, the TCR beta chain was sequenced. V lost 4 bases to trimming and J lost 5 bases, with 15 bases between them. CDR1 is SQVTM, CDR2 ANQGSEA, per germline. There are 14 residues in the CDR3. cDNA came from about 0.51 to 1 ug RNA primed by random hexamers. TCRdb reprocessed the immunoSEQ multiplex PCR reads via MiXCR and lists one record per CDR3 protein. The repertoire holds roughly 250,000 distinct CDR3 sequences, with almost 97% as singletons.

The TCR comes from a human donor with Susac syndrome. Sequencing was performed on CD4+ T cells from PBMCs. The gene calls are TRBV29-1 and TRBJ1-5, with no clear D. CDR3 bases: TGCAGCGTTGCAGGTAGCAAGGGCGATCAGCCCCAGCATTTT. The encoded protein is CSVAGSKGDQPQHF.